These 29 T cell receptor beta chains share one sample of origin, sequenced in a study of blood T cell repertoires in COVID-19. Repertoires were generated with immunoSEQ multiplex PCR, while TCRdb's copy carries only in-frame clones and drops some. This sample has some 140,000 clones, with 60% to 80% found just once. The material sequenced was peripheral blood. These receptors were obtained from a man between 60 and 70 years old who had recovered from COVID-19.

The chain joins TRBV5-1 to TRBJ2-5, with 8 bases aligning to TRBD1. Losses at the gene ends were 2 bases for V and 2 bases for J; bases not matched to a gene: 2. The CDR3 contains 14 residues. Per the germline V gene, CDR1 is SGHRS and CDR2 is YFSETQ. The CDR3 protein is CASSLWTGQETQYF. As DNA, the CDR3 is TGCGCCAGCAGCTTATGGACAGGGCAAGAGACCCAGTACTTC.

As DNA, the CDR3 is TGTGCCAGCAGTTTACGGGGAGGCTCCTACGAGCAGTACTTC. It yields the protein CASSLRGGSYEQYF. V gene TRBV28 combines with J gene TRBJ2-7; tentatively, D is TRBD2 (6 bases). Germline lookup yields CDR1 MDHEN and CDR2 SYDVKM. Between the trimmed V and J ends, which lost 2 bases and 0 bases, there was a span of 8 bases. The CDR3 contains 14 residues.

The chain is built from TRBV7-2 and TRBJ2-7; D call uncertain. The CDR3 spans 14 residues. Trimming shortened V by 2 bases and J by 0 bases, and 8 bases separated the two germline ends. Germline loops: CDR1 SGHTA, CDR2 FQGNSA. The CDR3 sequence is CASSLNRRSYEQYF. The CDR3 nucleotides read TGTGCCAGCAGCTTAAATCGTCGCTCCTACGAGCAGTACTTC.

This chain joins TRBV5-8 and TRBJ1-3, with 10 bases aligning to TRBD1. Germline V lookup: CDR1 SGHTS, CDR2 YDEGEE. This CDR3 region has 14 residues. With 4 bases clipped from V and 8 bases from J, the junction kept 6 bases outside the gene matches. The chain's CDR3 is CASSPPDRGDTIYF. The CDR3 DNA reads TGTGCCAGCAGCCCGCCGGACAGGGGGGACACCATATATTTT.

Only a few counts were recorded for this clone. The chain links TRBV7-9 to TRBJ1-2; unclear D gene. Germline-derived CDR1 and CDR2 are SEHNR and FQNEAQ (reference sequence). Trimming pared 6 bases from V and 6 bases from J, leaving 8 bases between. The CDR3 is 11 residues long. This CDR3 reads CASRERNGYTF. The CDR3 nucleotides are TGTGCCAGCAGGGAGAGAAATGGCTACACCTTC.

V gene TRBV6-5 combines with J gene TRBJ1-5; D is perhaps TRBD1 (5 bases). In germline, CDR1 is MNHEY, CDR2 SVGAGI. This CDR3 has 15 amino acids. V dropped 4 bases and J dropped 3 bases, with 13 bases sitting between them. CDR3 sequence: CASSFVGGANQPQHF. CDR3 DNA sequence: TGTGCCAGCAGTTTCGTCGGCGGGGCCAATCAGCCCCAGCATTTT.

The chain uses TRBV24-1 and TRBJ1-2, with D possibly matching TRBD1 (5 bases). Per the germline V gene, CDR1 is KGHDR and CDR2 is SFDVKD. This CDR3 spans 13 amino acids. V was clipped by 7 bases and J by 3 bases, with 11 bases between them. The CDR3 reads CATSGWGDYGYTF. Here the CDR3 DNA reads TGTGCCACCAGCGGATGGGGGGACTATGGCTACACCTTC.

CDR3 nucleotides: TGTGCCTGGAGTGTGGGAGGGGAGGGTCAGCCCCAGCATTTT. This codes for CAWSVGGEGQPQHF. The genes are TRBV30 and TRBJ1-5; tentative D call: TRBD1 (5 bases). The CDR3 length is 14 residues. In germline, CDR1 is GTSNPN, CDR2 SVGIG (reference sequence). The V and J ends lost 0 bases and 6 bases respectively, with 12 bases between them. The full variable domain, completed using reference TRBV30 and TRBJ1-5, is SQTIHQWPATLVQPVGSPLSLECTVEGTSNPNLYWYRQAAGRGLQLLFYSVGIGQISSEVPQNLSASRPQDRQFILSSKKLLLSDSGFYLCAWSVGGEGQPQHFGDGTRLSIL.

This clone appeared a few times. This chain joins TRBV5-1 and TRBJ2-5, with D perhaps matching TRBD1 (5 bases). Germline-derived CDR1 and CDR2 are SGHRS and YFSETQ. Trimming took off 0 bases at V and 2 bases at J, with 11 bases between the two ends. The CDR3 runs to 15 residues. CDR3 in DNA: TGCGCCAGCAGCTTGGATATAGGGGAACAAGAGACCCAGTACTTC. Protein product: CASSLDIGEQETQYF. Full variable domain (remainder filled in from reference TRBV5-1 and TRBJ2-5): KAGVTQTPRYLIKTRGQQVTLSCSPISGHRSVSWYQQTPGQGLQFLFEYFSETQRNKGNFPGRFSGRQFSNSRSEMNVSTLELGDSALYLCASSLDIGEQETQYFGPGTRLLVL.

The CDR3 coding sequence is TGTGCCAGCAGTTTAGTTACAGGAGAAAAACTGTTTTTT. Protein: CASSLVTGEKLFF. V is TRBV12-3 or TRBV12-4 and J is TRBJ1-4; the D gene is possibly TRBD1 (5 bases). V gave up 1 base and J gave up 8 bases, with 8 bases separating them. This CDR3 is 13 amino acids long.

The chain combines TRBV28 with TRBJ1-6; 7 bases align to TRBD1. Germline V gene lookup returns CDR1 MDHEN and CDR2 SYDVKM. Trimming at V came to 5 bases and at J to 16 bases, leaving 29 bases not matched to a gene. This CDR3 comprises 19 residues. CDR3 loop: CASSDLRPTGPPFKVALHF. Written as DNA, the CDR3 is TGTGCCAGCAGTGACCTACGTCCGACAGGGCCCCCTTTCAAAGTCGCACTCCACTTT.

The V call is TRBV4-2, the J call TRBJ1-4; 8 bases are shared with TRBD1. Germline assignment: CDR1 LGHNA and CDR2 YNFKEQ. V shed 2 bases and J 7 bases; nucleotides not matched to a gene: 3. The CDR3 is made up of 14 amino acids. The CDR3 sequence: CASSQPGGVEKLFF. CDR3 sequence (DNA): TGTGCCAGCAGCCAACCAGGGGGCGTTGAAAAACTGTTTTTT.

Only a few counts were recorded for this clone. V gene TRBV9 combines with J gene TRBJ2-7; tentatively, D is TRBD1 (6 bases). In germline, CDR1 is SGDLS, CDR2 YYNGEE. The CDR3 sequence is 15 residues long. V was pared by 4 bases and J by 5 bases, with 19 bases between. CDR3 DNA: TGTGCCAGCAGCTTCGCGCAGGGGCACAGTGACGAGCAGTACTTC. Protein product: CASSFAQGHSDEQYF. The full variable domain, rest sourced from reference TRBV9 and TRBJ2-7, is DSGVTQTPKHLITATGQRVTLRCSPRSGDLSVYWYQQSLDQGLQFLIQYYNGEERAKGNILERFSAQQFPDLHSELNLSSLELGDSALYFCASSFAQGHSDEQYFGPGTRLTVT.

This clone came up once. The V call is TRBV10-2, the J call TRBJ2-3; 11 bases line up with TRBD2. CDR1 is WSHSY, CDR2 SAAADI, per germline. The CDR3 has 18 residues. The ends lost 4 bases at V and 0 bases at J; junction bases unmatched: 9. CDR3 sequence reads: CASSGLAGGPGSTDTQYF. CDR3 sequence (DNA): TGCGCCAGCAGTGGTTTAGCGGGAGGGCCAGGGAGCACAGATACGCAGTATTTT.

CDR3 in DNA: TGTGCCAGCAGTCCACAGCGGGGAAGCACAGATACGCAGTATTTT. Translated, it gives CASSPQRGSTDTQYF. The chain recombines TRBV7-2 with TRBJ2-3, with 7 bases lining up with TRBD2. V dropped 6 bases and J dropped 0; count of bases not matched to a gene: 6. The CDR3 covers 15 residues. Per germline, CDR1 SGHTA and CDR2 FQGNSA.

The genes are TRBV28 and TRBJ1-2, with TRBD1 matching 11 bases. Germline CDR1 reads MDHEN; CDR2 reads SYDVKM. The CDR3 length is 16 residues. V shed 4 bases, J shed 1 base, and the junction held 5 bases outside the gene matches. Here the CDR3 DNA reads TGTGCCAGCAGTTCCGGACAGGGGGCCCTTAACTATGGCTACACCTTC. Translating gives CASSSGQGALNYGYTF.

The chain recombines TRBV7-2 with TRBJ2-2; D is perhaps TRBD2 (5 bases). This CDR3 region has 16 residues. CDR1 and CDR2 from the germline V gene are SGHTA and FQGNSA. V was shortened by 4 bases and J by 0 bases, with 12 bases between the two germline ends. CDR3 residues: CASSSSGLSNTGELFF. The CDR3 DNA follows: TGTGCCAGCAGCTCGAGTGGACTCTCGAACACCGGGGAGCTGTTTTTT.

The CDR3 DNA sequence: TGTGCCAGCAGCCAAACCCAACATCGGCTAGCGGGAGTCTTGGATGAGCAGTTCTTC. Translation: CASSQTQHRLAGVLDEQFF. The chain uses TRBV7-3 and TRBJ2-1; 10 nucleotides agree with TRBD2. The germline CDR1 and CDR2 sequences are SGHTA and FQGTGA. The CDR3 consists of 19 residues. V shed 5 bases, J shed 8 bases, and the junction held 21 bases outside the gene matches.

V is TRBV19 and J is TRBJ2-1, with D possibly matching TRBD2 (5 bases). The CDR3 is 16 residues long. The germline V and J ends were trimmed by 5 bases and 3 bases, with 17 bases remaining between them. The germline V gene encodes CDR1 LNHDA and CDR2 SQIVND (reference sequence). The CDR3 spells CASSGPGLANYNEQFF. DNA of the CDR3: TGTGCCAGTAGTGGACCTGGATTAGCGAACTACAATGAGCAGTTCTTC.

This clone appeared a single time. This chain's CDR3 is CASRATSTDTQYF. The CDR3 DNA is TGTGCCAGTAGGGCGACTAGCACAGATACGCAGTATTTT. The chain uses TRBV19 and TRBJ2-3; D ambiguous. This CDR3 has 13 residues. Per germline, CDR1 LNHDA and CDR2 SQIVND (reference sequence). Trimming pared 6 bases from V and 0 bases from J, leaving 7 bases between.

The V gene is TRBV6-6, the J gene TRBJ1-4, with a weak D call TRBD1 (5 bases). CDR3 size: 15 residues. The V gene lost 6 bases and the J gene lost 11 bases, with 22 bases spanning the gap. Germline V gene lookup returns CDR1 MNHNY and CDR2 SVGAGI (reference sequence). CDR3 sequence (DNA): TGTGCCAGCAGCCCTGGGCGACAGCGTATCAGGAAACTGTTTTTT. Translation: CASSPGRQRIRKLFF.

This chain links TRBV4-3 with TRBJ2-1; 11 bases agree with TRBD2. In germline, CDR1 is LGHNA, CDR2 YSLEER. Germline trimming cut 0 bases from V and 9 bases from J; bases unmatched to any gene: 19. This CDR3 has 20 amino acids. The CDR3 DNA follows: TGCGCCAGCAGCCAAGATTTGAGTAGCGGGGGGGGCGGACGGTTCGGTGAGCAGTTCTTC. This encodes CASSQDLSSGGGGRFGEQFF.

CDR3 amino acids: CASWPGLGQPQHF. The CDR3 DNA is TGTGCCAGCTGGCCAGGCCTTGGCCAGCCCCAGCATTTT. The chain combines TRBV6-5 with TRBJ1-5; D unclear. The CDR3 length is 13 residues. Germline V gene lookup returns CDR1 MNHEY and CDR2 SVGAGI. V was trimmed by 8 bases and J by 7 bases, leaving 15 bases between them.

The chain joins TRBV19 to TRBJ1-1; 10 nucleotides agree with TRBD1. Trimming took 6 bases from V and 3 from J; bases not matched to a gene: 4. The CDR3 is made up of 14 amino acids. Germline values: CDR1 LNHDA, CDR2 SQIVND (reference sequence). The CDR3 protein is CASRGDRGDTEAFF. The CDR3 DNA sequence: TGTGCCAGTAGGGGGGACAGGGGAGACACTGAAGCTTTCTTT.

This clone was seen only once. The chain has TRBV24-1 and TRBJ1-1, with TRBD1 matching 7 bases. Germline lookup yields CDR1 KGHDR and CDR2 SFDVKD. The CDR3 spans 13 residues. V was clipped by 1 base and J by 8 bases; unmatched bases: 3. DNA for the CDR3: TGTGCCACCAGTGATTTAGAGGGGGCAGAAGCTTTCTTT. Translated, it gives CATSDLEGAEAFF.

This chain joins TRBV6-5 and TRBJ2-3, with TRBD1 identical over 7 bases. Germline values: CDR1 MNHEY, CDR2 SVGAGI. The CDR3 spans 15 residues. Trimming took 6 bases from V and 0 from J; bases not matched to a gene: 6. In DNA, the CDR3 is TGTGCCAGCAGAATGACAGGGCATAGCACAGATACGCAGTATTTT. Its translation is CASRMTGHSTDTQYF.

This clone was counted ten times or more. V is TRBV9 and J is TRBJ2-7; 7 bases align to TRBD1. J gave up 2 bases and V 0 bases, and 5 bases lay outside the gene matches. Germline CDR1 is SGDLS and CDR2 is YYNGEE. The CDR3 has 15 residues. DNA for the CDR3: TGTGCCAGCAGCGTAGGGGACAGTTTGGCCTACGAGCAGTACTTC. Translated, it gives CASSVGDSLAYEQYF.

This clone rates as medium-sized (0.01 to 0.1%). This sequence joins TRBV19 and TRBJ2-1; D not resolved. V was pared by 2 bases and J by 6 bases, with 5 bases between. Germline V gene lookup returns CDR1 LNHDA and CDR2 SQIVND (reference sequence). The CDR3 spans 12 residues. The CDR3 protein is CASSIYSNEQFF. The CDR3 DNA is TGTGCCAGTAGTATATACAGCAATGAGCAGTTCTTC.

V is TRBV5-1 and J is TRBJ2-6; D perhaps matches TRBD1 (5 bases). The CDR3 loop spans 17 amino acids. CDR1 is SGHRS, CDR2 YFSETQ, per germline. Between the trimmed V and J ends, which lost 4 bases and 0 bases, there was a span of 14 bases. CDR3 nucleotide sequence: TGCGCCAGCAGCCTCGGACACCTCACCTCTGGGGCCAACGTCCTGACTTTC. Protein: CASSLGHLTSGANVLTF. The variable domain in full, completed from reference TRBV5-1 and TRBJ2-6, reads KAGVTQTPRYLIKTRGQQVTLSCSPISGHRSVSWYQQTPGQGLQFLFEYFSETQRNKGNFPGRFSGRQFSNSRSEMNVSTLELGDSALYLCASSLGHLTSGANVLTFGAGSRLTVL.